Listed here are 18 T cell receptor beta chains from one sample, sequenced in a study of persistence of HIV-infected CD4 T cells. Overlapping HIV-1 Gag 15-mer peptides at roughly 1 ug per peptide per mL were used. Sorted nonresponding memory CD4+ T cells were CD40L-negative, CD69-negative, CD45RO-high. The antigens of these receptors remain unknown. This was the immunoSEQ version 4 assay in survey mode. The method was immunoSEQ multiplex PCR; TCRdb's version includes in-frame clones alone and lacks a portion of them. The sample includes tens of thousands of clones, about four fifths of them seen just once. The material was CD4+ T cells sorted from PBMCs after roughly 18-hour stimulation, obtained from a patient who received antiretroviral therapy. These receptor sequences come from an adult man with HIV who was CMV-seropositive.

This chain joins TRBV28 and TRBJ1-1; D perhaps matches TRBD1 (5 bases). This CDR3 region has 11 residues. Trimming took 5 bases from V and 9 from J, leaving 10 bases between them. Germline CDR1 MDHEN, CDR2 SYDVKM. As DNA, the CDR3 is TGTGCCAGCAGTCTAAGGGGACAAGCTTTCTTT. The encoded protein is CASSLRGQAFF.

The rearrangement uses TRBV24-1 and TRBJ2-1; possible D gene TRBD1, 6 bases. Germline V gene data show CDR1 as KGHDR and CDR2 as SFDVKD. The CDR3 is 15 residues long. V lost 7 bases and J 3 bases, leaving 15 bases between the germline ends. The CDR3 DNA follows: TGTGCCACCAGGCAGGATGAAGGGGGCTACAATGAGCAGTTCTTC. Residues: CATRQDEGGYNEQFF.

This chain uses TRBV4-1 with TRBJ2-2; D is ambiguous. V was trimmed by 2 bases and J by 2 bases, leaving 6 bases between them. The CDR3 loop spans 14 amino acids. CDR1 is MGHRA and CDR2 is YSYEKL in the germline V gene. The CDR3 here is CASSQNRNTGELFF. CDR3 sequence (DNA): TGCGCCAGCAGCCAAAACCGAAACACCGGGGAGCTGTTTTTT.

The chain joins TRBV25-1 to TRBJ2-3; tentative D call: TRBD2 (5 bases). This CDR3 region has 12 residues. CDR1 and CDR2 (germline): MGHDK, SYGVNS. With 8 bases removed from V and 0 bases from J, the gap between germline ends came to 6 bases. The CDR3 here is CASGGSTDTQYF. The CDR3 bases are TGTGCCAGCGGAGGTAGCACAGATACGCAGTATTTT.

The table lists this clone with a few counts. The chain has TRBV10-3 and TRBJ2-2; D not resolved. V was clipped by 7 bases and J by 1 base, with 4 bases between them. Germline V gene sequence: CDR1 ENHRY, CDR2 SYGVKD. This CDR3 region has 12 residues. The CDR3 region has the DNA TGTGCCATCAAAGAGAACACCGGGGAGCTGTTTTTT. Translation gives CAIKENTGELFF.

V usage is TRBV24-1 and J usage is TRBJ2-1; 9 nucleotides align to TRBD2. CDR1 and CDR2 from the germline V gene are KGHDR and SFDVKD. V was clipped by 4 bases and J by 6 bases; unmatched bases: 12. CDR3 length equals 17 residues. Written as DNA, the CDR3 is TGTGCCACCAGTGACCCGGCCCTAGCGGGGAATCGCAATGAGCAGTTCTTC. It codes for CATSDPALAGNRNEQFF.

This clone is classed as medium-sized. Other DNA sequences in the sample encode the same CDR3. The gene calls are TRBV20-1 and TRBJ1-4, with D unclear. The CDR3 sequence is 11 residues long. Per germline, CDR1 DFQATT and CDR2 SNEGSKA (reference sequence). The ends were cut back, 1 base at V and 8 bases at J, with 5 bases in the middle. The CDR3 region is CSARAQEKLFF. The DNA for the CDR3 is TGCAGTGCTAGAGCCCAGGAAAAACTGTTTTTT.

The chain links TRBV12-5 to TRBJ1-5; D unresolved. This CDR3 is 17 amino acids long. The germline V gene has CDR1 LGHNT and CDR2 FRNRAP. V gave up 0 bases and J gave up 0 bases, with 12 bases separating them. The CDR3 DNA sequence: TGTGCTAGTGGTTTGGTTCGGCGCCCCAATAGCAATCAGCCCCAGCATTTT. Translated: CASGLVRRPNSNQPQHF.

This clone has only a few counts. The chain recombines TRBV2 with TRBJ1-1; D remains unclear. The CDR3 has 14 residues. Trimming cost V 6 bases and J 2 bases, with 13 bases left between them. CDR1 and CDR2 (germline): SNHLY, FYNNEI. CDR3 nucleotides: TGTGCCAGCAGGGCAGACATGACCAACACTGAAGCTTTCTTT. This gives the protein CASRADMTNTEAFF. The full variable domain, in which reference TRBV2 and TRBJ1-1 provide the parts outside the CDR3, is EPEVTQTPSHQVTQMGQEVILRCVPISNHLYFYWYRQILGQKVEFLVSFYNNEISEKSEIFDDQFSVERPDGSNFTLKIRSTKLEDSAMYFCASRADMTNTEAFFGQGTRLTVV.

The V gene is TRBV18, the J gene TRBJ2-7, with D perhaps matching TRBD1 (6 bases). There are 12 residues in the CDR3. V lost 3 bases to trimming and J lost 5 bases, with 8 bases between them. The germline V gene encodes CDR1 KGHSH and CDR2 LQKENI. The CDR3 here is CASSPHRDEQYF. CDR3 nucleotide sequence: TGTGCCAGCTCACCCCACAGGGACGAGCAGTACTTC.

This chain uses TRBV18 with TRBJ1-3, with D unclear. The ends were cut back, 2 bases at V and 0 bases at J, with 8 bases in the middle. Germline assignment: CDR1 KGHSH and CDR2 LQKENI. The CDR3 totals 15 residues. The CDR3 coding sequence is TGTGCCAGCTCACCAAGGTCGAGCTCTGGAAACACCATATATTTT. Protein: CASSPRSSSGNTIYF.

This rearrangement joins TRBV7-9 to TRBJ2-1; perhaps TRBD2 as D (6 bases). Germline CDR1 is SEHNR and CDR2 is FQNEAQ (reference sequence). The CDR3 consists of 13 residues. With 4 bases removed from V and 4 bases from J, the gap between germline ends came to 8 bases. The CDR3, as DNA: TGTGCCAGCAGCTCCGGGGGATACAATGAGCAGTTCTTC. Residues: CASSSGGYNEQFF.

Here the CDR3 DNA reads TGTGCCAGTAGCATGGACGGATGGGAGACTGAAGCTTTCTTT. The encoded protein is CASSMDGWETEAFF. The V gene is TRBV19, the J gene TRBJ1-1, with unresolved D. Trimming pared 6 bases from V and 5 bases from J, leaving 16 bases between. This CDR3 has 14 residues. CDR1 LNHDA and CDR2 SQIVND come from the germline V gene (reference sequence).

This chain uses TRBV5-4 with TRBJ2-7; D possibly corresponds to TRBD2 (5 bases). Germline V gives CDR1 SGHNT, CDR2 YYREEE (reference sequence). Trimming stripped 1 base from V and 2 bases from J, with 10 bases between. The CDR3 sequence is 14 residues long. The CDR3 bases are TGTGCCAGCAGCTTGATCGGGGTTACCTACGAGCAGTACTTC. This codes for CASSLIGVTYEQYF.

The V and J genes are TRBV7-6 and TRBJ2-2, with D unresolved. The V gene's germline CDR1 is SGHVS and CDR2 FNYEAQ. V lost 0 bases and J lost 7, with 0 bases in between. The CDR3 contains 11 residues. CDR3 DNA sequence: TGTGCCAGCAGCTTAGCCGGGGAGCTGTTTTTT. Translated, it gives CASSLAGELFF.

The chain joins TRBV2 to TRBJ2-2; tentatively, D is TRBD1 (6 bases). The germline CDR1 and CDR2 sequences are SNHLY and FYNNEI. Trimming removed 8 bases at V and 9 bases at J, with 10 bases between. CDR3 length: 11 amino acids. In nucleotides, the CDR3 is TGTGCCAGCGGCAGGGGTTGGGAGCTGTTTTTT. Its protein is CASGRGWELFF. The full variable domain, completed using reference TRBV2 and TRBJ2-2, is EPEVTQTPSHQVTQMGQEVILRCVPISNHLYFYWYRQILGQKVEFLVSFYNNEISEKSEIFDDQFSVERPDGSNFTLKIRSTKLEDSAMYFCASGRGWELFFGEGSRLTVL.

V usage is TRBV12-3 or TRBV12-4 and J usage is TRBJ2-7; the D is unclear. Trimming shortened V by 2 bases and J by 3 bases, and 8 bases separated the two germline ends. CDR3 length: 13 amino acids. The CDR3 sequence is CASSLYALYEQYF. The CDR3 coding sequence is TGTGCCAGCAGTTTATATGCCCTCTACGAGCAGTACTTC.

This chain uses TRBV27 with TRBJ2-2; maybe TRBD2 (6 bases). The V end was cut by 7 bases, the J end by 4 bases, with 16 bases between. The CDR3 has 15 residues. The germline V gene encodes CDR1 MNHEY and CDR2 SMNVEV (reference sequence). As DNA, the CDR3 is TGTGCCAGCAATATGGGAGGAGATGGCACCGGGGAGCTGTTTTTT. It yields the protein CASNMGGDGTGELFF.